The rows below give T cell receptor beta chains drawn from one sample of a study of blood T cell repertoires in COVID-19. TCRdb's copy holds only in-frame clones and misses some; the assay was immunoSEQ multiplex PCR. The sample lists about 60,000 clones; around nine tenths were seen once. The sequenced material came from peripheral blood. The receptors here all came from a man aged 65-85 years with acute or convalescent COVID-19. CDR3s include the opening cysteine and the closing phenylalanine or tryptophan. The D gene is left open where the match is weak. Size tells how often a clone was seen (once, few, many) or the class of an expanded clone, and some rows leave it out.

CDR3nt: TGTGCCAGCACCGCCCCCCTAGTGGCGGAGACCCAGTACTTC
CDR3aa: CASTAPLVAETQYF
d_gene: NA
j_gene: TRBJ2-5
v_gene: TRBV7-6
len: 14
abundance: NA

CDR3nt: TGTGCCAGCAGCTCGCAGGGCTCCTATAATTCACCCCTCCACTTT
CDR3aa: CASSSQGSYNSPLHF
d_gene: NA
j_gene: TRBJ1-6
v_gene: TRBV7-8
len: 15
abundance: NA

CDR3nt: TGTGCCAGCAGTCCCAGGACAGGGGGCACACTCCAAGCAGGAAACACCATATATTTT
CDR3aa: CASSPRTGGTLQAGNTIYF
d_gene: TRBD1
j_gene: TRBJ1-3
v_gene: TRBV6-6
len: 19
abundance: few

CDR3nt: TGTGCCAGCAGCTTAGTCTTCTCCGAGACCCAGTACTTC
CDR3aa: CASSLVFSETQYF
d_gene: NA
j_gene: TRBJ2-5
v_gene: TRBV7-2
len: 13
abundance: NA

CDR3nt: TGTGCCAGTAGTATAGTATTCGGAACAGGCAATCAGCCCCAGCATTTT
CDR3aa: CASSIVFGTGNQPQHF
d_gene: NA
j_gene: TRBJ1-5
v_gene: TRBV19
len: 16
abundance: once

CDR3nt: TGTGCCAGCTCGTCAACCGGGACAGGGGTCAATTCACCCCTCCACTTT
CDR3aa: CASSSTGTGVNSPLHF
d_gene: TRBD1
j_gene: TRBJ1-6
v_gene: TRBV18
len: 16
abundance: NA

CDR3nt: TGTGCCAGCAAGGAGACCGCGACGAACACCGGGGAGCTGTTTTTT
CDR3aa: CASKETATNTGELFF
d_gene: NA
j_gene: TRBJ2-2
v_gene: TRBV14
len: 15
abundance: NA

CDR3nt: TGTGCCTGGAGGGGGACTGACTATGGCTACACCTTC
CDR3aa: CAWRGTDYGYTF
d_gene: NA
j_gene: TRBJ1-2
v_gene: TRBV30
len: 12
abundance: NA

CDR3nt: TGTGCCAGCAGCCCACACCCGACAGGAAATGGCTACACCTTC
CDR3aa: CASSPHPTGNGYTF
d_gene: NA
j_gene: TRBJ1-2
v_gene: TRBV6-6
len: 14
abundance: once

CDR3nt: TGTGCCAGTAGTACCTGGACAGGGGGCCGCTCTGGGGCCAACGTCCTGACTTTC
CDR3aa: CASSTWTGGRSGANVLTF
d_gene: TRBD1
j_gene: TRBJ2-6
v_gene: TRBV19
len: 18
abundance: NA

CDR3nt: TGTGCCAGCAGATCAACCGGGGGGATGAGCTCCTACGAGCAGTACTTC
CDR3aa: CASRSTGGMSSYEQYF
d_gene: TRBD2
j_gene: TRBJ2-7
v_gene: TRBV2
len: 16
abundance: NA

CDR3nt: TGCGCCAGCAGCCAAGCTAGCGGGGGGCAAGAGACCCAGTACTTC
CDR3aa: CASSQASGGQETQYF
d_gene: TRBD2
j_gene: TRBJ2-5
v_gene: TRBV4-1
len: 15
abundance: NA

CDR3nt: TGTGCCACCAGCAATAGACAGGGAGGTAATTCACCCCTCCACTTT
CDR3aa: CATSNRQGGNSPLHF
d_gene: TRBD1
j_gene: TRBJ1-6
v_gene: TRBV15
len: 15
abundance: NA

CDR3nt: TGTGCCAGCAGTCACCGGGACAGAGGGAATGAGCAGTTCTTC
CDR3aa: CASSHRDRGNEQFF
d_gene: TRBD1
j_gene: TRBJ2-1
v_gene: TRBV6-5
len: 14
abundance: NA

CDR3nt: TGTGCCAGTAGTATATGGGGCCTGGGGGGTACTAGCACAGATACGCAGTATTTT
CDR3aa: CASSIWGLGGTSTDTQYF
d_gene: NA
j_gene: TRBJ2-3
v_gene: TRBV19
len: 18
abundance: NA

CDR3nt: TGTGCCAGCAGCTCGTACGGGCGGGGGGGCTTCACAGATACGCAGTATTTT
CDR3aa: CASSSYGRGGFTDTQYF
d_gene: TRBD2
j_gene: TRBJ2-3
v_gene: TRBV5-4
len: 17
abundance: NA

CDR3nt: TGTGCCAGCAGAGAACCAAACTCTGGGGCCAACGTCCTGACTTTC
CDR3aa: CASREPNSGANVLTF
d_gene: NA
j_gene: TRBJ2-6
v_gene: TRBV2
len: 15
abundance: NA

CDR3nt: TGTGCCAGCAGCAACAGGGGTATTGGCTACACCTTC
CDR3aa: CASSNRGIGYTF
d_gene: TRBD1
j_gene: TRBJ1-2
v_gene: TRBV7-8
len: 12
abundance: NA